The clone carrying this T cell receptor beta chain has ten or more counts. The sample originates from a study of metastatic and nonmetastatic thyroid tumors. Overall study: Both malignant and benign thyroid patients supplied peripheral blood and tumor or nodule tissue samples, across which the repertoires of these patients were then compared.

This CDR3 has 15 residues. V was trimmed by 4 bases and J by 6 bases, leaving 21 bases between them. Germline assignment: CDR1 SQVTM and CDR2 ANQGSEA. The entire patient cohort was treatment-naive prior to thyroid surgery. Original handling: In papillary thyroid cancer, a distant-metastasis classifier was built using CDR3 differences across clinicopathological groups. With MiXCR, TCRdb reprocessed the PCR reads. What appears here as the V and J calls and clone size reflects TCRdb's work, not the paper's. The profile shows fewer than 40,000 clones, roughly 17% of them singletons. Sequencing input: blood. This chain connects TRBV29-1 to TRBJ1-2; D possibly corresponds to TRBD1 (6 bases). The source of this sequence is a female donor with papillary thyroid cancer or a benign thyroid nodule (not recorded which). Some clones in this sample may be carry-over from other donors' samples. CDR3 in amino acids: CSVVWGAGLYNGYTF. CDR3 in DNA: TGCAGCGTTGTATGGGGGGCAGGGCTTTATAATGGCTACACCTTC.